The next 11 T cell receptor beta chains were all read from a single sample in a study of cytomegalovirus exposure and HLA in healthy donors. The PCR used 60 Vbeta and 13 Jbeta primers. The data were produced by immunoSEQ multiplex PCR, yet TCRdb's version contains in-frame clones alone and is incomplete. Altogether approximately 100,000 clones are present, around a tenth being singletons, with the ten largest covering about 5.7%. Sequencing input: PBMCs. Receptor source: a man aged 35-49 years in good health and CMV-seropositive.

This clone came up a few times. The V call is TRBV5-6, the J call TRBJ2-1, with a weak D call TRBD2 (5 bases). V gave up 5 bases and J gave up 5 bases, with 11 bases separating them. Germline assignment: CDR1 SGHDT and CDR2 YYEEEE. The CDR3 totals 13 residues. The CDR3 coding sequence is TGTGCCAGCAGTCGCCGGGGTAACAATGAGCAGTTCTTC. Translated: CASSRRGNNEQFF.

The V and J genes are TRBV7-9 and TRBJ2-2; 12 bases are a match to TRBD2. CDR1 and CDR2 from the germline V gene are SEHNR and FQNEAQ (reference sequence). The CDR3 is 15 amino acids. Losses at the gene ends were 5 bases for V and 5 bases for J; bases not matched to a gene: 3. CDR3 region: CASSRLAGDTGELFF. The CDR3 nucleotides read TGTGCCAGCAGCCGACTAGCGGGAGATACCGGGGAGCTGTTTTTT.

This clone was picked up a small number of times. The rearrangement joins TRBV10-2 to TRBJ2-1; TRBD2 agrees at 10 bases. The V gene's germline CDR1 is WSHSY and CDR2 SAAADI. Trimming removed 8 bases from V and 4 bases from J; junction bases left unmatched: 5. The CDR3 is 14 residues long. The CDR3 nucleotides are TGCGCCAGCCTAGCGGGAGAGGGGTACAATGAGCAGTTCTTC. Its translation is CASLAGEGYNEQFF.

The chain couples TRBV29-1 to TRBJ2-1, with 8 bases that match TRBD1. Germline values: CDR1 SQVTM, CDR2 ANQGSEA. The CDR3 totals 13 residues. Losses at the gene ends were 4 bases for V and 5 bases for J; bases not matched to a gene: 4. This CDR3 is CSVVVTGDNEQFF. The CDR3 DNA reads TGCAGCGTTGTTGTGACAGGGGACAATGAGCAGTTCTTC.

This clone was counted between two and nine times. V and J are TRBV6-1 and TRBJ1-2; D ambiguous. V lost 7 bases and J lost 1, with 10 bases in between. Germline V gives CDR1 MNHNS, CDR2 SASEGT. There are 13 residues in the CDR3. CDR3 DNA sequence: TGTGCCAGCATTAAAACAGTTAACTATGGCTACACCTTC. Amino acid sequence: CASIKTVNYGYTF.

The sample holds a few counts of this clone. The chain has TRBV7-2 and TRBJ2-7, with TRBD2 matching 7 bases. V lost 1 base to trimming and J lost 6 bases; unmatched junction nucleotides: 3. The V gene's germline CDR1 is SGHTA and CDR2 FQGNSA. CDR3 length: 13 residues. For the CDR3, the DNA is TGTGCCAGCAGCTTAGGACTAGCCGGCGAGCAGTACTTC. Its translation is CASSLGLAGEQYF.

This clone was detected only a few times. The CDR3 loop reads CASSSYGKNTGELFF. The CDR3 DNA follows: TGTGCCAGCAGCTCTTACGGGAAGAACACCGGGGAGCTGTTTTTT. This chain joins TRBV7-3 and TRBJ2-2; D is possibly TRBD2 (5 bases). From germline, CDR1 is SGHTA and CDR2 FQGTGA. This CDR3 comprises 15 residues. V lost 4 bases and J lost 1, with 10 bases in between.

The chain recombines TRBV7-2 with TRBJ2-7, with a possible D match to TRBD2 (7 bases). The CDR3 length is 16 residues. Germline CDR1 is SGHTA and CDR2 is FQGNSA. V lost 1 base and J 3 bases, leaving 16 bases between the germline ends. In nucleotides, the CDR3 is TGTGCCAGCAGCTTAGAGGTTCGGCGGGGGCTCTACGAGCAGTACTTC. The encoded protein is CASSLEVRRGLYEQYF.

This clone has a handful of counts. This chain connects TRBV7-2 to TRBJ1-2; a possible D gene is TRBD1 (6 bases). The CDR3 totals 13 residues. Trimming pared 5 bases from V and 4 bases from J, leaving 11 bases between. The germline gives CDR1 SGHTA, CDR2 FQGNSA. The CDR3 nucleotides read TGTGCCAGCAGCCAAACAGGGCGCTATGGCTACACCTTC. Its translation: CASSQTGRYGYTF.

In its sample, this clone was seen a few times. The genes are TRBV7-3 and TRBJ2-1, with 7 bases identical to TRBD2. Germline values: CDR1 SGHTA, CDR2 FQGTGA. The V segment lost 2 bases and the J segment 7 bases; nucleotides outside the gene matches: 8. The CDR3 totals 15 residues. The CDR3 loop is CASSLGGRSTNEQFF. CDR3 DNA sequence: TGTGCCAGCAGCTTAGGCGGGAGAAGTACGAATGAGCAGTTCTTC.

The V and J genes are TRBV4-2 and TRBJ1-1; possibly TRBD1 for D (5 bases). Germline lookup yields CDR1 LGHNA and CDR2 YNFKEQ. The germline V and J ends were trimmed by 4 bases and 4 bases, with 13 bases remaining between them. This CDR3 has 14 residues. The CDR3 nucleotides are TGTGCCAGCAGCCCTCTTGGGGGGGGCACTGAAGCTTTCTTT. Translating gives CASSPLGGGTEAFF.